This record concerns one TCR beta chain sequence. Its antigen has not been determined. No per-base quality is available; no much larger clone lies one base away. This record belongs to a study of human T cells and chemical hapten exposure (dated by TCRdb to 2020 to 2022). For the study in its entirety: For sensitization, 2% DPC in acetone was applied to a 2 cm by 2 cm area of upper inner arm skin. Peripheral blood TCR repertoire changes were tracked in vivo in alopecia patients during primary and secondary sensitization to the hapten diphenylcyclopropenone (DPC). Blood was sampled from patients pre-sensitization (week 0) and at 2, 6 and about 24 weeks after DPC sensitization. Patch testing was performed on the upper back with Finn chambers containing 0.01% DPC, and the patch tests were scored after 6 days according to International Contact Dermatitis Research Group standards. The patient cohort, mostly female, included alopecia areata with under or over 50% scalp involvement, alopecia totalis and alopecia universalis. Libraries were pooled for sequencing, and variation in per-sample TCR yields was attributed mainly to small differences in library volumes within the pool. Some 29 alopecia patients gave blood for TCR sequencing at one to four time points (pre-sensitization, 2, 6 and 24 weeks). Weekly therapeutic DPC doses were additionally applied to the scalp of patients throughout the roughly 25-week study period. Each blood RNA sample was used to sequence both TCR alpha and TCR beta chains.

The cysteine opens and the phenylalanine closes a CDR3 of 16 amino acids. Here the CDR3 DNA is all that survives: 48 bases in frame from base 1. Trimming costs V 6 bases and J 0 bases, and their ends lie 15 bases apart. The germline V gene gives CDR1 as MDHEN and CDR2 as SYDVKM. The time point label for this specimen denotes: patch test 3, about 24 weeks after DPC sensitization. Reading the label with the study, this specimen's treatment or condition is: therapeutic diphenylcyclopropenone sensitization with weekly scalp DPC. Total RNA was extracted from unfractionated whole blood collected in Tempus Blood RNA tubes. At each patch-test visit, blood was drawn before the patch test was applied. To be eligible, patients had to be aged 18 to 70, diagnosed with alopecia and judged suitable for DPC therapy, while pregnant patients were excluded. Libraries were constructed by RACE. Sequencing took place on a NextSeq 500. During library preparation, unique molecular identifiers were attached to individual cDNA molecules so that TCRs could be counted in a quantitative, reproducible way. On the study's bioinformatics: The median number of TCRs per sample was over 85,000, ranging from roughly 20,000 to 690,600. V, J and CDR3 annotation of the TCR reads was carried out using the Decombinator software suite. For the PS versus PT1 abundance plots, all samples were subsampled to the same number of TCRs (28,000). Expanded TCRs were defined as absent before sensitization and observed at least eight times at the 2-week time point. The raw public reads went through TCRdb reprocessing: fastp at Q25, MiXCR clone calling, in-frame beta chains kept. CDR3 protein sequences are deduplicated, and each keeps its most common genes and DNA. TCRdb's processing, not the authors', yielded these V and J calls. This sample has around 40,000 distinct CDR3 sequences in its table, and over 9.5% of those were observed once. The ten largest make up about 2.3% of the sample.

Here is what the overall study found, with its caveats: Because all patients had alopecia, a presumed autoimmune disease, the immune response of the patients might differ from that of healthy individuals. DPC sensitization did not change how many TCRs were above 1 in 1000 frequency, and no evidence was found of alterations in global repertoire structure. After repeated subsampling, changes were observed in the strength of the expansion versus patch-test correlation and in the threshold at which the correlation became significant. Patch test score correlated positively with the number of PT1 expanded TCRs, reaching significance at thresholds 8, 16 and 32 but not at 4. Compared with pre-sensitization or healthy control sets, expanded TCRs formed significantly more large CDR3 similarity clusters, which is consistent with antigen-driven responses.

Here the chain combines TRBV28 and TRBJ2-4; the D gene could be TRBD1 or TRBD2, each one agreeing over 5 bases. This TCR was sampled from a woman aged 40 to 50 with alopecia areata. Some clones in this sample may be carry-over from other donors' samples. The source material was whole blood, sampled in connection with sensitization to the hapten diphenylcyclopropenone (DPC). The CDR3 region: CASRRGGVLAKNIQYF. The nucleotide sequence is TGTGCCAGCAGGAGGGGTGGCGTCTTAGCCAAAAACATTCAGTACTTC.